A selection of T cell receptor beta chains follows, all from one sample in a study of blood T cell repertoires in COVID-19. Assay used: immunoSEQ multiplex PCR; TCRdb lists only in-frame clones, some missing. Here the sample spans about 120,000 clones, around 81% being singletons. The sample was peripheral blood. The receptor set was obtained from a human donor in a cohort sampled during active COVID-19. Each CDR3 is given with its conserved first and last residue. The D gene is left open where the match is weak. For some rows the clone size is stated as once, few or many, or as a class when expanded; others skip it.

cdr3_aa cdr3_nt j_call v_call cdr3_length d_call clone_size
CASSSRQGAPGANVLTF TGTGCCAGCAGCTCCCGACAGGGGGCGCCTGGGGCCAACGTCCTGACTTTC TRBJ2-6 TRBV7-3 17 TRBD1 .
CASSFLESPRYNEQFF TGTGCCAGCAGCTTCCTTGAGTCTCCTCGCTACAATGAGCAGTTCTTC TRBJ2-1 TRBV11-2 16 . once
CASSLGSGGYEQYF TGTGCCAGCAGCTTAGGGTCCGGGGGCTACGAGCAGTACTTC TRBJ2-7 TRBV7-9 14 . .
CASSLEGGAYEQYF TGTGCCAGCAGCTTGGAAGGGGGAGCGTACGAGCAGTACTTC TRBJ2-7 TRBV7-2 14 . .
CASSRTTGAAVTEAFF TGTGCCAGCAGCCGGACGACAGGGGCGGCGGTCACTGAAGCTTTCTTT TRBJ1-1 TRBV16 16 TRBD1 few
CASNHWVSGGGYEQYF TGTGCCAGCAACCATTGGGTGTCTGGGGGCGGCTACGAGCAGTACTTC TRBJ2-7 TRBV28 16 . .
CASSQQGTSGNTIYF TGTGCCAGCAGCCAACAGGGGACGTCTGGAAACACCATATATTTT TRBJ1-3 TRBV11-3 15 TRBD1 .
CASSTRIAGGSPGELFF TGTGCCAGCAGTACCCGTATAGCGGGAGGTTCCCCCGGGGAGCTGTTTTTT TRBJ2-2 TRBV28 17 TRBD2 .
CASSLYQNTEAFF TGTGCCAGCAGTTTATATCAGAACACTGAAGCTTTCTTT TRBJ1-1 TRBV28 13 . .
CASSQGQGADQPQHF TGCGCCAGCAGCCAAGGCCAGGGGGCTGATCAGCCCCAGCATTTT TRBJ1-5 TRBV4-1 15 TRBD1 few
CASSFASGTYEQYF TGTGCCAGCAGCTTTGCTAGCGGGACCTACGAGCAGTACTTC TRBJ2-7 TRBV11-1 14 TRBD2 .
CASSSSTPRSGNTIYF TGTGCCAGCAGCTCATCGACACCTCGCTCTGGAAACACCATATATTTT TRBJ1-3 TRBV7-2 16 . once
CASSLAAGTKNTEAFF TGTGCCAGCAGCTTAGCGGCCGGGACAAAGAACACTGAAGCTTTCTTT TRBJ1-1 TRBV7-2 16 . .
CSARTGDVLFF TGCAGTGCTAGGACAGGGGATGTACTGTTTTTT TRBJ1-4 TRBV20-1 11 TRBD1 .
CASSVGTLRLLTNEKLFF TGTGCCAGCAGCGTGGGGACACTTAGGCTTCTTACTAATGAAAAACTGTTTTTT TRBJ1-4 TRBV7-8 18 . .
CASSSPSAGANEQYF TGTGCCAGCAGTTCCCCGTCGGCAGGGGCAAACGAGCAGTACTTC TRBJ2-7 TRBV27 15 . .
CASSQVGPQNEQFF TGCGCCAGCAGCCAAGTTGGGCCCCAGAATGAGCAGTTCTTC TRBJ2-1 TRBV4-3 14 . once
CSASTAPGYTF TGCAGTGCTTCGACAGCGCCTGGCTACACCTTC TRBJ1-2 TRBV20-1 11 . .
CASSGDRAPNEKLFF TGTGCCAGCAGTGGGGACAGGGCGCCTAATGAAAAACTGTTTTTT TRBJ1-4 TRBV28 15 TRBD1 .
CASSPTEVTDTQYF TGTGCCAGCAGCCCGACCGAGGTGACAGATACGCAGTATTTT TRBJ2-3 TRBV7-8 14 . .
CASSAAWLPRSEKLFF TGTGCCAGCAGCGCAGCGTGGCTCCCGCGGAGTGAAAAACTGTTTTTT TRBJ1-4 TRBV7-2 16 . .
CASGLYGYGYTF TGTGCCAGCGGCCTCTACGGGTATGGCTACACCTTC TRBJ1-2 TRBV6-2/TRBV6-3 12 . .
CASSTGTSGLHNEQFF TGTGCCAGTAGTACCGGGACTAGCGGTCTCCACAATGAGCAGTTCTTC TRBJ2-1 TRBV19 16 TRBD2 .
CASSYGGWNQPQHF TGTGCCAGCAGTTACGGGGGGTGGAATCAGCCCCAGCATTTT TRBJ1-5 TRBV6-2/TRBV6-3 14 . .
CSASRGDYGYTF TGCAGCGCGAGCCGCGGGGACTATGGCTACACCTTC TRBJ1-2 TRBV29-1 12 . .
CASSAVGGRISYEQYF TGTGCCAGCAGTGCCGTGGGTGGGAGGATCTCCTACGAGCAGTACTTC TRBJ2-7 TRBV28 16 . .
CASSRLTRHLGELFF TGTGCCAGCAGTCGCCTTACTAGGCACCTCGGGGAGCTGTTTTTT TRBJ2-2 TRBV3-1/TRBV3-2 15 . .
CASSRYGLASYEQYF TGTGCCAGCAGCCGATACGGACTAGCCAGCTACGAGCAGTACTTC TRBJ2-7 TRBV6-5 15 TRBD2 .
CASSPLAEAGNEQYF TGTGCCAGCTCACCATTAGCGGAGGCTGGCAACGAGCAGTACTTC TRBJ2-7 TRBV18 15 . .
CASSLGADYGYTF TGTGCCAGCAGCTTAGGGGCTGACTATGGCTACACCTTC TRBJ1-2 TRBV7-2 13 . .
CASSPFGGGYYEQYF TGTGCCAGTAGCCCGTTCGGGGGGGGCTACTACGAGCAGTACTTC TRBJ2-7 TRBV19 15 TRBD2 .
CASSIGTTSPLHF TGTGCCAGCAGCATCGGGACAACTTCACCCCTCCACTTT TRBJ1-6 TRBV11-2 13 . .
CAISESMAGGNNEQFF TGTGCCATCAGTGAGTCGATGGCGGGGGGGAACAATGAGCAGTTCTTC TRBJ2-1 TRBV10-3 16 TRBD2 .
CASSPSLRGPDTQYF TGTGCCAGTAGCCCCTCCCTCCGTGGCCCAGATACGCAGTATTTT TRBJ2-3 TRBV19 15 . .
CASSVATRAGAGNTIYF TGTGCCAGCAGCGTAGCTACAAGGGCAGGGGCCGGAAACACCATATATTTT TRBJ1-3 TRBV9 17 . once
CASSSGQGAREQYF TGTGCCAGCAGCTCAGGACAGGGGGCCCGGGAGCAGTACTTC TRBJ2-7 TRBV7-2 14 TRBD1 once
CASSVATGDSPNTEAFF TGTGCCAGCAGCGTAGCTACCGGTGACAGCCCCAACACTGAAGCTTTCTTT TRBJ1-1 TRBV9 17 . once
CAISEGGRSTEAFF TGTGCCATCAGTGAGGGGGGCAGGTCGACTGAAGCTTTCTTT TRBJ1-1 TRBV10-3 14 . .
CASSQDKAGGKNIQYF TGCGCCAGCAGCCAAGATAAGGCAGGGGGCAAAAACATTCAGTACTTC TRBJ2-4 TRBV4-3 16 TRBD1 .
CAWRRDNVNTEAFF TGTGCCTGGAGAAGGGACAATGTGAACACTGAAGCTTTCTTT TRBJ1-1 TRBV30 14 . once
CASSNEQGSGAFF TGTGCCAGCAGCAATGAACAGGGTTCGGGTGCTTTCTTT TRBJ1-1 TRBV7-3 13 . .
CASGLGRLAGGRHEQFF TGTGCTAGTGGTTTGGGAAGACTAGCGGGGGGTCGTCATGAGCAGTTCTTC TRBJ2-1 TRBV12-5 17 TRBD2 once
CASSRETSGYEQYF TGTGCCAGTAGTAGGGAGACTAGCGGCTACGAGCAGTACTTC TRBJ2-7 TRBV19 14 TRBD2 .
CASSSGTVANYGYTF TGTGCCAGCAGCTCAGGGACTGTAGCTAACTATGGCTACACCTTC TRBJ1-2 TRBV7-8 15 . .
CASSFSGRGPPGANVLTF TGTGCCAGCAGCTTTTCGGGCAGGGGTCCTCCGGGGGCCAACGTCCTGACTTTC TRBJ2-6 TRBV5-4 18 . .
CASSLGQGAYEQYF TGTGCCAGCAGCTTAGGACAGGGGGCGTACGAGCAGTACTTC TRBJ2-7 TRBV7-9 14 TRBD1 .
CASSPARTLRNEKLFF TGTGCCAGCAGCCCCGCGAGGACTCTCCGTAATGAAAAACTGTTTTTT TRBJ1-4 TRBV7-9 16 . medium-sized
CASSLRQGWWHF TGTGCCAGCAGTCTCAGACAGGGTTGGTGGCACTTC TRBJ2-7 TRBV28 12 TRBD1 .
CASSLTGEKLFF TGTGCCAGCAGCTTGACAGGTGAAAAACTGTTTTTT TRBJ1-4 TRBV7-6 12 . .
CASSFGGGGNTQYF TGTGCCAGCAGCTTTGGCGGGGGGGGGAATACGCAGTATTTT TRBJ2-3 TRBV5-6 14 TRBD2 .
CASRRTGQGAPEAFF TGTGCCAGCAGAAGAACGGGACAGGGGGCACCTGAAGCTTTCTTT TRBJ1-1 TRBV7-9 15 TRBD1 few
CASSSLSGRARETQYF TGTGCCAGCAGCTCTCTTAGCGGGAGGGCCCGGGAGACCCAGTACTTC TRBJ2-5 TRBV6-6 16 TRBD2 .
CASSPPLSSVLLEAFF TGTGCCAGCTCACCACCCTTATCCAGTGTTCTCCTTGAAGCTTTCTTT TRBJ1-1 TRBV18 16 . .
CASSVRDTDTQYF TGTGCCAGCAGCGTCAGGGACACAGATACGCAGTATTTT TRBJ2-3 TRBV9 13 . .
CASSQSGQVSYEQYF TGTGCCAGCAGCCAGTCGGGACAGGTTTCCTACGAGCAGTACTTC TRBJ2-7 TRBV6-5 15 TRBD1 .